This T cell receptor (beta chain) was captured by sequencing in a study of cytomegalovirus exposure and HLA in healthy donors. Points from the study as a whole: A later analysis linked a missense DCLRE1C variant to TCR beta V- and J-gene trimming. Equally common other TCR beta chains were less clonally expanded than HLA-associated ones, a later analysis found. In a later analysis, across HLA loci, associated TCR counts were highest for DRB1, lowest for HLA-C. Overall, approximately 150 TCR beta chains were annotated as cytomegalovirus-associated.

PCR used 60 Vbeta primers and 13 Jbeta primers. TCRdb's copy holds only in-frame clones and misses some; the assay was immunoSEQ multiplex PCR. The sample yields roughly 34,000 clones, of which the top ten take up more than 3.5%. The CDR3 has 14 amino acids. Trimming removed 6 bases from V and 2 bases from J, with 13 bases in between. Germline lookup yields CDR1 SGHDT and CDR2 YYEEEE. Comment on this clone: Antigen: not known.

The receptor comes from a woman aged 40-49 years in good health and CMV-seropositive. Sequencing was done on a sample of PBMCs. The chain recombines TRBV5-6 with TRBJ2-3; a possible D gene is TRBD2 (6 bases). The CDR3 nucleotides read TGTGCCAGCACCCCTGGCGGGATCACAGATACGCAGTATTTT. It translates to CASTPGGITDTQYF.